One sample yielded the 2 T cell receptor beta chains listed below, sequenced in a study of cytomegalovirus exposure and HLA in healthy donors. The table came from immunoSEQ multiplex PCR; TCRdb's copy has only in-frame clones and leaves some out. The sample lists some 140,000 clones, roughly 79% occurring once. The sequenced material came from PBMCs. The source of these receptors is a man aged 25-40 years in good health and CMV-seropositive.

The chain recombines TRBV5-1 with TRBJ1-2, with 9 positions matching TRBD1. V shed 4 bases and J 7 bases; nucleotides not matched to a gene: 11. The CDR3 runs 15 residues. Germline-derived CDR1 and CDR2 are SGHRS and YFSETQ. CDR3 residues: CASSPTVGTGFGYTF. CDR3 DNA sequence: TGCGCCAGCAGCCCGACCGTCGGGACAGGGTTTGGCTACACCTTC.

The J gene is TRBJ1-6, the V gene TRBV6-1; D uncertain. CDR3 length: 13 residues. The V and J ends lost 11 bases and 6 bases respectively, with 14 bases between them. Germline V gives CDR1 MNHNS, CDR2 SASEGT. The CDR3: CAGSQEINSPLHF. CDR3 DNA: TGTGCCGGTTCGCAGGAAATTAATTCACCCCTCCACTTT.